Presented here are 3 T cell receptor beta chains from one specimen sequenced in a study of monozygotic twins with cystic fibrosis. The assay was immunoSEQ multiplex PCR, and TCRdb's table has in-frame clones only and misses some. The top ten hold about 0.2% of the sample, which has just over 35,000 clones, 75% to 95% seen once. Sample: blood. These receptors were obtained from a boy between 2 and 10 years old with cystic fibrosis.

This chain links TRBV7-9 with TRBJ1-1; D gene ambiguous. Germline assignment: CDR1 SEHNR and CDR2 FQNEAQ (reference sequence). Trimming pared 1 base from V and 7 bases from J, leaving 4 bases between. The CDR3 has 11 amino acids. The CDR3 spells CASSLGIEAFF. CDR3 DNA: TGTGCCAGCAGCTTAGGCATTGAAGCTTTCTTT.

V gene TRBV6-1 combines with J gene TRBJ1-5; D is possibly TRBD1 (6 bases). V lost 1 base and J 2 bases, leaving 9 bases between the germline ends. The length of the CDR3 is 15 residues. Germline CDR1 is MNHNS and CDR2 is SASEGT. The DNA of the CDR3 is TGTGCCAGCAGTGAAGGGGCAGGGGGCAATCAGCCCCAGCATTTT. This translates into CASSEGAGGNQPQHF.

With regard to this clone: The junction departs from germline at one end; a sequencing error may be responsible. This chain joins TRBV27 and TRBJ1-2; D is uncertain. The germline CDR1 and CDR2 sequences are MNHEY and SMNVEV (reference sequence). The length of the CDR3 is 13 residues. CDR3 amino acids: CATSDWLSDGYTF. DNA of the CDR3: TGTGCCACCAGTGACTGGCTGAGCGATGGCTACACCTTC.